These T cell receptor beta chains were read from a single sample in a study of CD8 T cells in Susac syndrome. Via MiXCR, TCRdb re-called the immunoSEQ multiplex PCR reads, giving one row per CDR3 protein. There are about 400,000 distinct CDR3 sequences in the sample; about 85% occur only once, and more than 0.09% lies in the top ten. The sample consisted of CD8+ T cells from PBMCs. These receptors were obtained from a human donor with multiple sclerosis. Both conserved end residues are part of each CDR3. Each record gives: clone size, D gene, V gene, J gene, CDR3 DNA, CDR3 protein. The D gene is left open where the match is weak. Clone size is stated in some rows and not others, as once, few, many or a class when expanded.

.	.	TRBV28	TRBJ2-3	TGTGCCAGCAGTTTAACAGGTTCTCTTCCCACAGATACGCAGTATTTT	CASSLTGSLPTDTQYF
.	TRBD2	TRBV10-3	TRBJ2-5	TGTGCCATCAGCGAGACTAGCGGGGGTAAATACGTGACCCAGTACTTC	CAISETSGGKYVTQYF
.	TRBD2	TRBV13	TRBJ2-2	TGTGCCAGCAGCTTAGGCCTAGCGGGGGCCGGGGAGCTGTTTTTT	CASSLGLAGAGELFF
.	.	TRBV20-1	TRBJ1-2	TGCAGTGCTAGAGATCGACAGGATAACTATGGCTACACCTTC	CSARDRQDNYGYTF
.	TRBD1	TRBV7-8	TRBJ2-7	TGTGCCAGCAGCCCGGAGGGGACAGGGGTAACTTCCTACGAGCAGTACTTC	CASSPEGTGVTSYEQYF
.	.	TRBV12-3/TRBV12-4	TRBJ1-1	TGTGCCAGCAGTACTGGGATGAACACTGAAGCTTTCTTT	CASSTGMNTEAFF
.	.	TRBV27	TRBJ1-1	TGTGCCAGCAGGGGGCTGGGTATGAACACTGAAGCTTTCTTT	CASRGLGMNTEAFF
once	TRBD2	TRBV7-6	TRBJ2-7	TGTGCCAGCAGCTTAGATCCGACTAGCGGGAGAACCTACGAGCAGTACTTC	CASSLDPTSGRTYEQYF
.	.	TRBV29-1	TRBJ1-1	TGCAGCGGGATGGGTCGTGGCACTGAAGCTTTCTTT	CSGMGRGTEAFF
.	.	TRBV5-6	TRBJ2-1	TGTGCCAGCAGCTTGCTCCGGGACGGAGAGCAGTTCTTC	CASSLLRDGEQFF
.	TRBD2	TRBV27	TRBJ2-7	TGTGCCATCTCCCTACGGCGGGGGGCGAGGCTCGGTTACGAGCAGTACTTC	CAISLRRGARLGYEQYF
few	.	TRBV28	TRBJ2-3	TGTGCCTGGTCGGGGCCTTCTAGCACAGATACGCAGTATTTT	CAWSGPSSTDTQYF
.	.	TRBV30	TRBJ1-2	TGTGCCTGGAGTGTGGATGGGAATGGCTACACCTTC	CAWSVDGNGYTF
.	TRBD2	TRBV7-9	TRBJ2-3	TGTGCCAGCAGCCCCCCGGGACTAGCGGCAGATACGCAGTATTTT	CASSPPGLAADTQYF
.	TRBD2	TRBV7-9	TRBJ2-1	TGTGCCAGCAGCTTGGGGACTAGTGAGCAGTTCTTC	CASSLGTSEQFF
.	TRBD2	TRBV28	TRBJ2-7	TGTGCCAGCAGTTCCCCTAAGCGGGGGCTCTCCTACGAGCAGTACTTC	CASSSPKRGLSYEQYF
.	.	TRBV20-1	TRBJ2-1	TGCAGTGCTAGTGACGGGGGATCGTCCTACAATGAGCAGTTCTTC	CSASDGGSSYNEQFF
.	.	TRBV7-9	TRBJ2-1	TGTGCCAGCAGCTTAGTCGTCCACAATGAGCAGTTCTTC	CASSLVVHNEQFF
.	TRBD2	TRBV27	TRBJ2-7	TGTGCCAGCAGTTCACTAGCGTCGTACGAGCAGTACTTC	CASSSLASYEQYF
few	.	TRBV5-4	TRBJ1-6	TGTGCCAGCAGCCCGTCACCGGGTTCACCCCTCCACTTT	CASSPSPGSPLHF
.	TRBD1	TRBV2	TRBJ1-1	TGTGCCAGCAGTCAAGGGGGACAGGGGGCAGGTACTGAAGCTTTCTTT	CASSQGGQGAGTEAFF
few	TRBD1	TRBV5-8	TRBJ1-2	TGTGCCAGCAGCCACGGGACAGTGAACTATGGCTACACCTTC	CASSHGTVNYGYTF
.	.	TRBV27	TRBJ2-1	TGTGCCAGCAGTCCGCCGGGACTCGACAATGAGCAGTTCTTC	CASSPPGLDNEQFF
.	.	TRBV24-1	TRBJ2-1	TGTGCCACCAGTGGACCGAACAATGAGCAGTTCTTC	CATSGPNNEQFF
.	TRBD1	TRBV5-1	TRBJ1-1	TGCGCCAGCAGCCAAACAACAGGGGTAACTGAAGCTTTCTTT	CASSQTTGVTEAFF